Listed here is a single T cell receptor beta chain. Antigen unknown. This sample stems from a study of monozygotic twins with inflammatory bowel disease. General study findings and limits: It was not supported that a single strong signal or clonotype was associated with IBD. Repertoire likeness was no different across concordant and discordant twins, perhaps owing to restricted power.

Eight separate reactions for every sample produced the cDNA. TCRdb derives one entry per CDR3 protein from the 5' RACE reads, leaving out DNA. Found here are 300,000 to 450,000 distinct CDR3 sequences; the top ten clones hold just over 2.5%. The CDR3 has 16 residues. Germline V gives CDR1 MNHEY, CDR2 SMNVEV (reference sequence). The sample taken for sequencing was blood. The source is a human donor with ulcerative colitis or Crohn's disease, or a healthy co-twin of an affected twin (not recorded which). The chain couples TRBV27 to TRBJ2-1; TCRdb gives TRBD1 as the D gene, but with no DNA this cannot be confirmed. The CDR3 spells CASSLPPGTGINEQFF.